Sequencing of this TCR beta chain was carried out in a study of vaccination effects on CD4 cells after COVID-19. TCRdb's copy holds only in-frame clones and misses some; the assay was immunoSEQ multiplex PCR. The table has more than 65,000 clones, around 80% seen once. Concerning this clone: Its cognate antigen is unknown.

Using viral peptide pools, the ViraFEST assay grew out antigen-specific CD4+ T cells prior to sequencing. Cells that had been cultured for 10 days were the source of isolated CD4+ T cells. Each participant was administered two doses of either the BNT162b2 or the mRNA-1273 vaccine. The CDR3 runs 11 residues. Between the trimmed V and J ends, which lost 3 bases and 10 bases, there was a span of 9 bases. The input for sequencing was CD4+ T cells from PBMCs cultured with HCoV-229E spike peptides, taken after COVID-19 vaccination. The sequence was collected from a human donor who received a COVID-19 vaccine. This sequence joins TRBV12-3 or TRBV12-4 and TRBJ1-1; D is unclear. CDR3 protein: CASSLAGGAFF. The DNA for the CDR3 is TGTGCCAGCAGTTTGGCAGGAGGAGCTTTCTTT.